Shown below are 27 T cell receptor beta chains from a single sample sequenced in a study of blood T cell repertoires in COVID-19. The repertoire was sequenced with immunoSEQ multiplex PCR; TCRdb's copy has only in-frame clones and lacks some. The sample has roughly 230,000 clones, around 87% seen once. Sequenced material: PBMCs or T cells enriched from blood (not recorded which). The source of these receptors is a man aged 25 to 45 in a cohort exposed to, infected with or recovered from COVID-19 (not recorded which).

The gene calls are TRBV7-9 and TRBJ1-1, with D possibly TRBD1 on 6 matching bases. V was cut by 8 bases and J by 1 base, with 20 bases left in between. In germline, CDR1 is SEHNR, CDR2 FQNEAQ (reference sequence). The CDR3 totals 16 residues. The CDR3 spells CASSPSWTDQNTEAFF. The CDR3, as DNA: TGTGCCAGCTCTCCGAGCTGGACAGACCAGAACACTGAAGCTTTCTTT.

The chain combines TRBV29-1 with TRBJ2-1; D not certain. The CDR3 sequence is 12 residues long. CDR1 is SQVTM and CDR2 is ANQGSEA in the germline V gene. Deletions cut 0 bases from V and 6 bases from J, with 6 bases between. CDR3 nucleotides: TGCAGCGTTGAAGACTGGCCCAATGAGCAGTTCTTC. It yields the protein CSVEDWPNEQFF.

The chain has TRBV3-1 (or the pseudogene TRBV3-2) and TRBJ2-3, with 7 nucleotides matching TRBD2. Germline V gene data show CDR1 as LGHDT and CDR2 as YNNKEL (reference sequence). There are 15 residues in the CDR3. Trimming took 3 bases from V and 2 from J; bases not matched to a gene: 5. The chain's CDR3 is CASSQVLAYTDTQYF. The CDR3 coding sequence is TGTGCCAGCAGCCAGGTACTAGCGTACACAGATACGCAGTATTTT.

V is TRBV24-1 and J is TRBJ2-5; maybe TRBD1 (5 bases). This CDR3 has 17 amino acids. Germline assignment: CDR1 KGHDR and CDR2 SFDVKD. The ends were cut back, 4 bases at V and 5 bases at J, with 22 bases in the middle. The CDR3 sequence is CATSEVRIQGPGETQYF. Written as DNA, the CDR3 is TGTGCCACCAGTGAGGTTAGAATCCAGGGCCCCGGGGAGACCCAGTACTTC.

This chain links TRBV4-1 with TRBJ1-4; 10 bases are shared with TRBD1. CDR1 MGHRA and CDR2 YSYEKL come from the germline V gene. V was pared by 4 bases and J by 4 bases, with 6 bases of the junction left unmatched. This CDR3 is 16 amino acids long. CDR3 in DNA: TGCGCCAGCAGCCGCGCGGGGACAGGGGATAATGAAAAACTGTTTTTT. It encodes CASSRAGTGDNEKLFF.

The chain recombines TRBV18 with TRBJ2-7, with TRBD1 matching 10 bases. V was pared by 3 bases and J by 2 bases, with 7 bases of the junction left unmatched. Looked up from germline, CDR1 is KGHSH and CDR2 is LQKENI. CDR3 length: 16 residues. Written as DNA, the CDR3 is TGTGCCAGCTCACCGAAGGGACAGGGGTTAACCTACGAGCAGTACTTC. It yields the protein CASSPKGQGLTYEQYF. Combining the CDR3 with reference TRBV18 and TRBJ2-7 gives the whole variable domain NAGVMQNPRHLVRRRGQEARLRCSPMKGHSHVYWYRQLPEEGLKFMVYLQKENIIDESGMPKERFSAEFPKEGPSILRIQQVVRGDSAAYFCASSPKGQGLTYEQYFGPGTRLTVT.

V and J are TRBV10-3 and TRBJ1-1; D unresolved. The ends were cut back, 10 bases at V and 3 bases at J, with 9 bases in the middle. Germline-derived CDR1 and CDR2 are ENHRY and SYGVKD. CDR3 length: 11 residues. The CDR3: CATGEYTEAFF. The CDR3 region has the DNA TGTGCCACCGGGGAATACACTGAAGCTTTCTTT.

The chain uses TRBV4-1 and TRBJ2-1, with 11 bases identical to TRBD2. V gave up 3 bases and J gave up 6 bases; unmatched junction bases: 7. The V gene's germline CDR1 is MGHRA and CDR2 YSYEKL. The CDR3 has 16 residues. CDR3 sequence: CASSHSGRARRNEQFF. CDR3 in DNA: TGCGCCAGCAGCCATAGCGGGAGGGCGAGGCGCAATGAGCAGTTCTTC.

The genes are TRBV4-2 and TRBJ2-2; 13 bases map to TRBD2. V gave up 0 bases and J gave up 4 bases; unmatched junction bases: 8. The CDR3 runs to 19 residues. CDR1 is LGHNA, CDR2 YNFKEQ, per germline. The CDR3 is CASSQEGPGLAGPTGELFF. The CDR3 DNA follows: TGTGCCAGCAGCCAAGAGGGTCCGGGACTAGCGGGACCCACCGGGGAGCTGTTTTTT.

This chain links TRBV7-3 with TRBJ2-3; no firm D call. This CDR3 has 13 residues. The ends were cut back, 5 bases at V and 2 bases at J, with 8 bases in the middle. Germline-derived CDR1 and CDR2 are SGHTA and FQGTGA. CDR3 amino acids: CASSTPLTDTQYF. Written as DNA, the CDR3 is TGTGCCAGCAGCACCCCACTCACAGATACGCAGTATTTT.

This clone was recorded only once. This rearrangement joins TRBV30 to TRBJ1-1; D is possibly TRBD1 (6 bases). Trimming stripped 5 bases from V and 8 bases from J, with 21 bases between. Germline CDR1 GTSNPN, CDR2 SVGIG (reference sequence). The CDR3 length is 14 residues. The CDR3 region is CAWHRDKSYPEAFF. CDR3 in DNA: TGTGCCTGGCATCGGGACAAGTCTTATCCCGAAGCTTTCTTT.

The chain couples TRBV28 to TRBJ1-2; 9 bases line up with TRBD1. Germline trimming cut 5 bases from V and 8 bases from J; bases unmatched to any gene: 9. Germline values: CDR1 MDHEN, CDR2 SYDVKM. This CDR3 is built from 14 residues. In DNA form, the CDR3 reads TGTGCCAGCAGTGACTACGGGACAGGGTGGGGCTACACCTTC. It translates to CASSDYGTGWGYTF.

The V call is TRBV9, the J call TRBJ1-2; no definite D call. The CDR3 has 15 residues. In germline, CDR1 is SGDLS, CDR2 YYNGEE. V shed 0 bases and J shed 0 bases, with 9 bases lying between them. The CDR3 sequence is CASSVGVEANYGYTF. For the CDR3, the DNA is TGTGCCAGCAGCGTAGGAGTGGAGGCTAACTATGGCTACACCTTC.

CDR3 residues: CASSLARGSQETQYF. In DNA, the CDR3 is TGCGCCAGCAGCTTGGCCCGGGGGAGTCAAGAGACCCAGTACTTC. This chain uses TRBV5-1 with TRBJ2-5, with D possibly TRBD2 on 6 matching bases. Trimming cost V 0 bases and J 2 bases, with 11 bases left between them. In germline, CDR1 is SGHRS, CDR2 YFSETQ. The CDR3 totals 15 residues.

The rearrangement uses TRBV29-1 and TRBJ2-5; 7 bases match TRBD1. J gave up 1 base and V 1 base, and 18 bases lay outside the gene matches. The CDR3 covers 19 residues. Germline V CDR1 and CDR2: SQVTM, ANQGSEA. CDR3 protein: CSVEVRGSPGTAIQETQYF. The DNA for the CDR3 is TGCAGCGTTGAAGTCCGAGGGTCCCCCGGGACAGCCATCCAAGAGACCCAGTACTTC. Full variable domain (rest looked up from reference TRBV29-1 and TRBJ2-5): SAVISQKPSRDICQRGTSLTIQCQVDSQVTMMFWYRQQPGQSLTLIATANQGSEATYESGFVIDKFPISRPNLTFSTLTVSNMSPEDSSIYLCSVEVRGSPGTAIQETQYFGPGTRLLVL.

The chain joins TRBV2 to TRBJ1-5, with a possible D match to TRBD1 (6 bases). Germline CDR1 is SNHLY and CDR2 is FYNNEI. Between the trimmed V and J ends, which lost 7 bases and 3 bases, there was a span of 10 bases. The CDR3 loop spans 13 amino acids. This CDR3 reads CASTKGDNQPQHF. The CDR3 nucleotides read TGTGCCAGCACTAAGGGGGACAATCAGCCCCAGCATTTT. The whole variable domain, filled in from reference TRBV2 and TRBJ1-5, reads EPEVTQTPSHQVTQMGQEVILRCVPISNHLYFYWYRQILGQKVEFLVSFYNNEISEKSEIFDDQFSVERPDGSNFTLKIRSTKLEDSAMYFCASTKGDNQPQHFGDGTRLSIL.

The gene calls are TRBV7-2 and TRBJ1-1; 8 bases agree with TRBD1. Germline loops: CDR1 SGHTA, CDR2 FQGNSA. CDR3 length: 16 residues. The V and J ends lost 1 base and 4 bases, in that order; junction bases with no gene match: 8. The CDR3 region is CASSLGGQGGGTEAFF. CDR3 sequence (DNA): TGTGCCAGCAGCTTAGGCGGACAGGGCGGTGGCACTGAAGCTTTCTTT.

The rearrangement joins TRBV4-1 to TRBJ1-2, with 7 bases that match TRBD1. The CDR3 extends over 15 amino acids. The germline gives CDR1 MGHRA, CDR2 YSYEKL. Trimming took 2 bases from V and 1 from J; bases not matched to a gene: 4. CDR3 sequence reads: CASSQTGTVNYGYTF. The CDR3 DNA follows: TGCGCCAGCAGCCAAACCGGGACAGTTAACTATGGCTACACCTTC.

This rearrangement joins TRBV3-1 (or the pseudogene TRBV3-2) to TRBJ1-6, with D possibly being TRBD1 (5 bases). The CDR3 runs to 14 residues. V lost 6 bases to trimming and J lost 4 bases, with 10 bases between them. Germline V gene data show CDR1 as LGHDT and CDR2 as YNNKEL (reference sequence). CDR3 in amino acids: CASRVDTYNSPLHF. CDR3 coding DNA: TGTGCCAGCAGGGTGGACACTTATAATTCACCCCTCCACTTT.

The chain combines TRBV4-3 with TRBJ1-2; D gene uncertain. This CDR3 region has 14 residues. Germline V lookup: CDR1 LGHNA, CDR2 YSLEER. Trimming removed 0 bases at V and 8 bases at J, with 13 bases between. The CDR3 DNA sequence: TGCGCCAGCAGCCAAGAGAAGAGGGTCGGGGGCTACACCTTC. This encodes CASSQEKRVGGYTF.

The J gene is TRBJ2-7, the V gene TRBV5-4; TRBD2 might be the D (6 bases). Germline CDR1 SGHNT, CDR2 YYREEE (reference sequence). The V end lost 0 bases, the J end lost 4 bases, and 11 bases lay between the germline ends. The CDR3 runs to 14 residues. DNA of the CDR3: TGTGCCAGCAGCTTGGGCGGGACGATATACGAGCAGTACTTC. Translation: CASSLGGTIYEQYF.

The chain combines TRBV9 with TRBJ2-7, with a tentative D call TRBD1 (5 bases). CDR1 is SGDLS and CDR2 is YYNGEE in the germline V gene. This CDR3 has 16 amino acids. Trimming shortened V by 0 bases and J by 0 bases, and 13 bases separated the two germline ends. CDR3 nucleotide sequence: TGTGCCAGCAGCGTAGATCCGAGACAGAGCTCCTACGAGCAGTACTTC. Protein sequence: CASSVDPRQSSYEQYF. Full variable domain (missing parts from reference TRBV9 and TRBJ2-7): DSGVTQTPKHLITATGQRVTLRCSPRSGDLSVYWYQQSLDQGLQFLIQYYNGEERAKGNILERFSAQQFPDLHSELNLSSLELGDSALYFCASSVDPRQSSYEQYFGPGTRLTVT.

This chain joins TRBV28 and TRBJ2-7, with D possibly being TRBD1 (6 bases). Germline CDR1 and CDR2: MDHEN and SYDVKM. The V end lost 7 bases, the J end lost 5 bases, and 12 bases lay between the germline ends. CDR3 length: 12 residues. The CDR3 bases are TGTGCCAGCACCCAGGACAGAAACGAGCAGTACTTC. Its protein product is CASTQDRNEQYF.

The chain has TRBV3-1 (or the pseudogene TRBV3-2) and TRBJ1-2; 7 bases fit TRBD1. Germline V gives CDR1 LGHDT, CDR2 YNNKEL (reference sequence). This CDR3 has 17 residues. With 1 base clipped from V and 7 bases from J, the junction kept 15 bases outside the gene matches. CDR3 in DNA: TGTGCCAGCAGCCAAGTGTGGGCAGGGGGTTTAGTTTCTGGCTACACCTTC. Protein sequence: CASSQVWAGGLVSGYTF.

This clone was observed a few times. The J gene is TRBJ2-1, the V gene TRBV11-2; 9 bases align to TRBD2. The CDR3 spans 13 residues. Germline assignment: CDR1 SGHAT and CDR2 FQNNGV. V was clipped by 7 bases and J by 6 bases; unmatched bases: 4. CDR3 sequence (DNA): TGTGCCAGCACCCGGACTAGCGCCAATGAGCAGTTCTTC. This encodes CASTRTSANEQFF.

The V gene is TRBV7-8, the J gene TRBJ2-7, with 8 bases fitting TRBD2. The V gene end was trimmed by 5 bases and the J gene end by 6 bases; junction bases not matched to a gene: 3. Germline V gene data show CDR1 as SGHVS and CDR2 as FQNEAQ. The CDR3 contains 12 residues. The CDR3 sequence is CASSLGLAEQYF. Here the CDR3 DNA reads TGTGCCAGCAGCCTAGGACTAGCCGAGCAGTACTTC. The complete variable domain, with remaining parts taken from reference TRBV7-8 and TRBJ2-7, reads GAGVSQSPRYKVAKRGQDVALRCDPISGHVSLFWYQQALGQGPEFLTYFQNEAQLDKSGLPSDRFFAERPEGSVSTLKIQRTQQEDSAVYLCASSLGLAEQYFGPGTRLTVT.

The V and J genes are TRBV7-9 and TRBJ1-5; D is unclear. V was cut by 1 base and J by 7 bases, with 5 bases left in between. Germline lookup yields CDR1 SEHNR and CDR2 FQNEAQ (reference sequence). The CDR3 runs 12 residues. For the CDR3, the DNA is TGTGCCAGCAGCTTAGACTACCAGCCCCAGCATTTT. Amino acids: CASSLDYQPQHF. The variable domain in full, with the rest retrieved from reference TRBV7-9 and TRBJ1-5, is DTGVSQNPRHKITKRGQNVTFRCDPISEHNRLYWYRQTLGQGPEFLTYFQNEAQLEKSRLLSDRFSAERPKGSFSTLEIQRTEQGDSAMYLCASSLDYQPQHFGDGTRLSIL.